Listed below are T cell receptor beta chains from one sample, sequenced in a study of T cells in Graves' hyperthyroidism and ophthalmopathy. TCRdb passed the multiplex PCR reads through MiXCR, listing each CDR3 protein once. The sample includes roughly 560,000 distinct CDR3 sequences, roughly 14% of them seen just once. Source material: blood. The receptors originated from a woman in her thirties or forties with Graves' ophthalmopathy. The CDR3 runs from the conserved cysteine through the conserved F or W. The D gene is left open where the match is weak.

CDR3aa: CAWSVYRDTNQPQHF; v_gene: TRBV30; j_gene: TRBJ1-5; d_gene: .
CDR3aa: CAWSVWGTEAFF; v_gene: TRBV30; j_gene: TRBJ1-1; d_gene: .
CDR3aa: CASSLGTGDLGSFF; v_gene: TRBV5-1; j_gene: TRBJ1-1; d_gene: TRBD1
CDR3aa: CASSVSSHEQYF; v_gene: TRBV2; j_gene: TRBJ2-7; d_gene: .
CDR3aa: CASSKRVSTEAFF; v_gene: TRBV6-5; j_gene: TRBJ1-1; d_gene: .
CDR3aa: CASSYPNPNEQYF; v_gene: TRBV6-2/TRBV6-3; j_gene: TRBJ2-7; d_gene: .
CDR3aa: CASSSGWGTGVNEQYF; v_gene: TRBV28; j_gene: TRBJ2-7; d_gene: TRBD1
CDR3aa: CASSTGLANIQYF; v_gene: TRBV7-2; j_gene: TRBJ2-4; d_gene: TRBD2
CDR3aa: CSAREDSMNTEAFF; v_gene: TRBV20-1; j_gene: TRBJ1-1; d_gene: .
CDR3aa: CSVVAANTEAFF; v_gene: TRBV29-1; j_gene: TRBJ1-1; d_gene: .
CDR3aa: CASSSPTRYGYTF; v_gene: TRBV12-3/TRBV12-4; j_gene: TRBJ1-2; d_gene: .
CDR3aa: CASSFNTAGTQYF; v_gene: TRBV12-3/TRBV12-4; j_gene: TRBJ2-5; d_gene: .
CDR3aa: CSARDGQNTGELFF; v_gene: TRBV20-1; j_gene: TRBJ2-2; d_gene: .
CDR3aa: CATSRDPMEGALGYTF; v_gene: TRBV15; j_gene: TRBJ1-2; d_gene: TRBD1
CDR3aa: CASSYSGGGRGNIQYF; v_gene: TRBV6-5; j_gene: TRBJ2-4; d_gene: TRBD2
CDR3aa: CASSVVGAGELFF; v_gene: TRBV9; j_gene: TRBJ2-2; d_gene: .